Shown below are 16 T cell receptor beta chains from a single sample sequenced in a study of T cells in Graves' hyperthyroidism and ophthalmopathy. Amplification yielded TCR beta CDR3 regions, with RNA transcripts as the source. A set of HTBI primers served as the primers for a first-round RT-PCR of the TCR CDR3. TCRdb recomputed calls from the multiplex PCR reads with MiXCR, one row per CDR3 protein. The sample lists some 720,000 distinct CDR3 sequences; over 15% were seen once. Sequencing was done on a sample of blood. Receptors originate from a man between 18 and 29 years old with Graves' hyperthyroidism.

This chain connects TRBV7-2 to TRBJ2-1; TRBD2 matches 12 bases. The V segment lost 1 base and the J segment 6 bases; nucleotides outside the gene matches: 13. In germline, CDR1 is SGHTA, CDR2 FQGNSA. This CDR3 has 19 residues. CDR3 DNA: TGTGCCAGCAGCTTAGTACGGGGACTAGCGGGTAAAAGGGGCAATGAGCAGTTCTTC. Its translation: CASSLVRGLAGKRGNEQFF.

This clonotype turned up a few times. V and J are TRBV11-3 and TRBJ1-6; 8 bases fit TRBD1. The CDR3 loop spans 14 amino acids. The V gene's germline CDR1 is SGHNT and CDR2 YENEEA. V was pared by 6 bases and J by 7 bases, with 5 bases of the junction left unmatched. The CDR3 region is CASSWDRLNSPLHF. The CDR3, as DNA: TGTGCCAGCAGTTGGGACAGGCTAAATTCACCCCTCCACTTT.

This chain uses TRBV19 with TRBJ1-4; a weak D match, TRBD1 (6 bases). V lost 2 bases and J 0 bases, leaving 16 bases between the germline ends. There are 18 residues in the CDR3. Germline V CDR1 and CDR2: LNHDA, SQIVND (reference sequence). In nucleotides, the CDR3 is TGTGCCAGTAGTATACTCCCGACAGGCTCGTCAACTAATGAAAAACTGTTTTTT. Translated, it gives CASSILPTGSSTNEKLFF.

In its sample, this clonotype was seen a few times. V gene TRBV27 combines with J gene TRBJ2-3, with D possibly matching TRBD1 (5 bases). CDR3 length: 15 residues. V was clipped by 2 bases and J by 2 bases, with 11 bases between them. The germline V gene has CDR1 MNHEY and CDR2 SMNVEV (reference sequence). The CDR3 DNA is TGTGCCAGCAGTTTAGATCGACAGTTCACAGATACGCAGTATTTT. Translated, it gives CASSLDRQFTDTQYF.

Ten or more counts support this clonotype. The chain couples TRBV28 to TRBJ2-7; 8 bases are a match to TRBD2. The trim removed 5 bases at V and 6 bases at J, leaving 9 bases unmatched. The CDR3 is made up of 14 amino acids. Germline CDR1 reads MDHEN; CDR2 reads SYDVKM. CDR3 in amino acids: CASSALELAGEQYF. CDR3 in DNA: TGTGCCAGCAGTGCCTTGGAGCTAGCGGGCGAGCAGTACTTC.

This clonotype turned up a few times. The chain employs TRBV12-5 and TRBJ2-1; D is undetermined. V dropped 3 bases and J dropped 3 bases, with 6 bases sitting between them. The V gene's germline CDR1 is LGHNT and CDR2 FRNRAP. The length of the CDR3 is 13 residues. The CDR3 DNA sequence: TGTGCTAGTGGTTTCCTAGTCTACAATGAGCAGTTCTTC. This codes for CASGFLVYNEQFF.

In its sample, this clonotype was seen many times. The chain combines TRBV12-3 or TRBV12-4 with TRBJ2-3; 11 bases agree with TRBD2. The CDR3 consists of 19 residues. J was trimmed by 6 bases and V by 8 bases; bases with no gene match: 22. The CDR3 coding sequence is TGTGCCAGCTTCCCCCTGGGAACACCGGGACTAGCGGCTCGGGATACGCAGTATTTT. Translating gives CASFPLGTPGLAARDTQYF.

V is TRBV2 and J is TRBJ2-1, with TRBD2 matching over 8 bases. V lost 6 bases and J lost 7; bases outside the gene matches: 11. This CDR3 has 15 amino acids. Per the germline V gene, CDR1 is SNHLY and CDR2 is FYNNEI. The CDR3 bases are TGTGCCAGCAGCGATGGGACTAGTAGTTGGAATGAGCAGTTCTTC. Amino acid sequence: CASSDGTSSWNEQFF.

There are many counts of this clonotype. Here the CDR3 reads CATSARSGVSQPQHF. CDR3 DNA: TGTGCCACCAGTGCCAGATCAGGGGTAAGTCAGCCCCAGCATTTT. The chain couples TRBV24-1 to TRBJ1-5; possibly TRBD1 for D (6 bases). The CDR3 is 15 amino acids. Germline V CDR1 and CDR2: KGHDR, SFDVKD. V was pared by 5 bases and J by 6 bases, with 16 bases between.

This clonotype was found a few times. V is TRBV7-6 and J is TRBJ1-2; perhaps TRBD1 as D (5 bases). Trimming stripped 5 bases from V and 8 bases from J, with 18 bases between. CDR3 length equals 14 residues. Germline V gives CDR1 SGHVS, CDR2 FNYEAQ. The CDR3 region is CASSDTLGGKGYTF. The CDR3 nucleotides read TGTGCCAGCAGCGACACTCTCGGGGGTAAAGGCTACACCTTC. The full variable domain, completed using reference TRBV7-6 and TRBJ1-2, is GAGVSQSPRYKVTKRGQDVALRCDPISGHVSLYWYRQALGQGPEFLTYFNYEAQQDKSGLPNDRFSAERPEGSISTLTIQRTEQRDSAMYRCASSDTLGGKGYTFGSGTRLTVV.

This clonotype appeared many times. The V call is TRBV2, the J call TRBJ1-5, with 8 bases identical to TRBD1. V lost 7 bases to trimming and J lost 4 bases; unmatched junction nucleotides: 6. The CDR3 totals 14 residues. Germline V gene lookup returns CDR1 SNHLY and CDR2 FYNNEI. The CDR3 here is CASNLGQANQPQHF. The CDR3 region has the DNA TGTGCCAGCAACCTGGGACAGGCTAATCAGCCCCAGCATTTT.

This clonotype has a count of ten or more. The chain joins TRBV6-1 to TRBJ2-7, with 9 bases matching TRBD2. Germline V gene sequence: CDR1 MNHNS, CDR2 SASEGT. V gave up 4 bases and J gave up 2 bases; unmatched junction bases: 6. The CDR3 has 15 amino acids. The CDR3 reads CASSASGRSPYEQYF. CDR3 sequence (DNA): TGTGCCAGCAGTGCAAGCGGGAGGAGTCCCTACGAGCAGTACTTC.

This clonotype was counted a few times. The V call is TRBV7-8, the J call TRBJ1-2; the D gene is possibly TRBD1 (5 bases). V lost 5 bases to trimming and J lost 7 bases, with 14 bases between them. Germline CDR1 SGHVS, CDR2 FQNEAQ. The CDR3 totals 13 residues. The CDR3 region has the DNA TGTGCCAGCAGCCGGGACTCAGGAGGTGGCTACACCTTC. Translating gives CASSRDSGGGYTF.

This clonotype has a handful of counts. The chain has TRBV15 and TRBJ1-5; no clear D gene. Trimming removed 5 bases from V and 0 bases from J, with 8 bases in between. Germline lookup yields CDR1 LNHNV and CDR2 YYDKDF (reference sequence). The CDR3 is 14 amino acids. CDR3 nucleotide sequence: TGTGCCACCAGCGAGGGCTCTAGCAATCAGCCCCAGCATTTT. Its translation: CATSEGSSNQPQHF.

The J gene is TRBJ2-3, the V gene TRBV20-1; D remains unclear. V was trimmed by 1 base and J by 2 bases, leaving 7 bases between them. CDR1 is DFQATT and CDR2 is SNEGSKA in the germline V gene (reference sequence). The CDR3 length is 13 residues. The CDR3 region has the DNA TGCAGTGCTAGAGGGGCCCTCACAGATACGCAGTATTTT. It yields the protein CSARGALTDTQYF.

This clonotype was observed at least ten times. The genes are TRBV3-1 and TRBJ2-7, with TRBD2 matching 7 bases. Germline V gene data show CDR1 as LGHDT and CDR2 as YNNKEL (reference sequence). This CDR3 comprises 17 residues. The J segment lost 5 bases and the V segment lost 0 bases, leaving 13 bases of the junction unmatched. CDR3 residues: CASSQDRIAGVRDEQYF. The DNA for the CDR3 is TGTGCCAGCAGCCAAGATAGAATAGCGGGTGTTCGGGACGAGCAGTACTTC.